This T cell receptor beta chain appears in the sequencing data of a study of blood T cell repertoires in COVID-19. Study as a whole: Spain, Italy and the United States supplied samples that represented acute and convalescent COVID-19.

Per the original methods: Estimation of nucleated cell counts was performed using reference gene primer amplification. Libraries were prepared by immunoSEQ multiplex PCR; TCRdb keeps only in-frame clonotypes and omits some of them. V and J calls and clone size come straight from that table; D and trimming were deduced from the DNA. The table shows roughly 45,000 clones, with over 90% occurring only once. The sequence was collected from a man in his sixties with COVID-19, enrolled during active disease. Sequencing was performed on peripheral blood.

This CDR3 is CASSPVGSEQFF. CDR3 bases: TGTGCCAGCTCCCCCGTCGGGAGTGAGCAGTTCTTC. The chain recombines TRBV18 with TRBJ2-1; D possibly corresponds to TRBD2 (6 bases). Germline V gene sequence: CDR1 KGHSH, CDR2 LQKENI. This CDR3 is 12 amino acids long. V dropped 6 bases and J dropped 9 bases, with 12 bases sitting between them.